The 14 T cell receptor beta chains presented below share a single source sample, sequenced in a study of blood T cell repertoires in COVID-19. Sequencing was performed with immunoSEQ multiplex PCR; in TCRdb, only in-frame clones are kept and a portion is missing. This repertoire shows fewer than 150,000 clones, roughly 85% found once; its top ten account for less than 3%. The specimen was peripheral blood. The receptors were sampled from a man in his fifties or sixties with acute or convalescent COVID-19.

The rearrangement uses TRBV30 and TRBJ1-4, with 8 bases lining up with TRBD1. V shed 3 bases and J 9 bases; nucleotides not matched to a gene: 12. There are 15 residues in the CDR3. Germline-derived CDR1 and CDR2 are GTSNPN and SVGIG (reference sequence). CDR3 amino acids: CAWSYPDRDLKKLFF. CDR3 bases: TGTGCCTGGAGCTACCCGGACAGGGATTTGAAAAAACTGTTTTTT.

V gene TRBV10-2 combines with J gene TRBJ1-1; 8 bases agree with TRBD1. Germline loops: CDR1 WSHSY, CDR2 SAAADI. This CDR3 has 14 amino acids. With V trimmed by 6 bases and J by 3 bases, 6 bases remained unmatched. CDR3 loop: CASREDREDTEAFF. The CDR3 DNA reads TGCGCCAGCAGGGAGGACAGGGAGGACACTGAAGCTTTCTTT.

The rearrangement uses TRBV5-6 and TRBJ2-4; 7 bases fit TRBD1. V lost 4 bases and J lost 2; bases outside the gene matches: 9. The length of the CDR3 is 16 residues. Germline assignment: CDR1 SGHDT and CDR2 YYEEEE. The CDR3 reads CASSPDRVATKNIQYF. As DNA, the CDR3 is TGTGCCAGCAGCCCAGACAGGGTAGCCACCAAAAACATTCAGTACTTC.

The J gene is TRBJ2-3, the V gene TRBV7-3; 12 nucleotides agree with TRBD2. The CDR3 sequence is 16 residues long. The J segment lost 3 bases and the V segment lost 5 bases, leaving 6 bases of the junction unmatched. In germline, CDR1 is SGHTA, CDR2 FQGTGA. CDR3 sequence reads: CASSLLAGGSTDTQYF. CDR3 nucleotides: TGTGCCAGCAGCCTACTAGCGGGGGGAAGTACAGATACGCAGTATTTT.

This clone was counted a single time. The CDR3 spells CATRTNSNQPQHF. CDR3 sequence (DNA): TGTGCCACGAGGACAAATTCTAATCAGCCCCAGCATTTT. The chain employs TRBV10-3 and TRBJ1-5; perhaps TRBD1 as D (5 bases). V lost 10 bases and J lost 4, with 14 bases in between. The CDR3 has 13 amino acids. The germline gives CDR1 ENHRY, CDR2 SYGVKD.

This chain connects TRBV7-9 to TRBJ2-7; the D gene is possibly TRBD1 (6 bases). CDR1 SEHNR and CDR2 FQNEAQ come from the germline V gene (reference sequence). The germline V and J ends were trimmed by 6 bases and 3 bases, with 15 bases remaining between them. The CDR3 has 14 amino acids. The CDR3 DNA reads TGTGCCAGCAGTCTCCGACAGGATGACTACGAGCAGTACTTC. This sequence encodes CASSLRQDDYEQYF.

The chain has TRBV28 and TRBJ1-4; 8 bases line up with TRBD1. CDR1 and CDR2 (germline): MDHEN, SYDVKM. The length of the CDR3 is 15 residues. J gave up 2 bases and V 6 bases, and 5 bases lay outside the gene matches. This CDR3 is CASRLQGGTNEKLFF. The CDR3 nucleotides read TGTGCCAGCAGGTTACAGGGGGGCACTAATGAAAAACTGTTTTTT. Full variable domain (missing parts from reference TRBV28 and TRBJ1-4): DVKVTQSSRYLVKRTGEKVFLECVQDMDHENMFWYRQDPGLGLRLIYFSYDVKMKEKGDIPEGYSVSREKKERFSLILESASTNQTSMYLCASRLQGGTNEKLFFGSGTQLSVL.

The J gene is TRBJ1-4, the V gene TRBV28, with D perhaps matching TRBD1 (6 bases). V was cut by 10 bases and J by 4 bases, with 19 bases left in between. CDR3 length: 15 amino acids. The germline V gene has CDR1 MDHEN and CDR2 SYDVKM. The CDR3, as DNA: TGTGCCACCGGGGGCGGGGGGATCGGTAATGAAAAACTGTTTTTT. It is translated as CATGGGGIGNEKLFF.

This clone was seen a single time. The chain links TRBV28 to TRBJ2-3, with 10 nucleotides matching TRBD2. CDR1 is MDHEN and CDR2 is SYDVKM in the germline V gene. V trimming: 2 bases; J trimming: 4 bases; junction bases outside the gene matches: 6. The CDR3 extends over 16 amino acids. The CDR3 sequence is CASSLKSGRAADTQYF. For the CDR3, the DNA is TGTGCCAGCAGTTTAAAAAGCGGGAGGGCCGCAGATACGCAGTATTTT.

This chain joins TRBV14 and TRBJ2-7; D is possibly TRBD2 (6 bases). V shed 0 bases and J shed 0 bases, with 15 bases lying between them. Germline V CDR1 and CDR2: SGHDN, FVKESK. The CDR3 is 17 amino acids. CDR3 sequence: CASSQDFVGGSSYEQYF. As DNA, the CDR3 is TGTGCCAGCAGCCAAGATTTCGTGGGGGGAAGCTCCTACGAGCAGTACTTC. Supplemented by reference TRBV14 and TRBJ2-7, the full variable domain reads EAGVTQFPSHSVIEKGQTVTLRCDPISGHDNLYWYRRVMGKEIKFLLHFVKESKQDESGMPNNRFLAERTGGTYSTLKVQPAELEDSGVYFCASSQDFVGGSSYEQYFGPGTRLTVT.

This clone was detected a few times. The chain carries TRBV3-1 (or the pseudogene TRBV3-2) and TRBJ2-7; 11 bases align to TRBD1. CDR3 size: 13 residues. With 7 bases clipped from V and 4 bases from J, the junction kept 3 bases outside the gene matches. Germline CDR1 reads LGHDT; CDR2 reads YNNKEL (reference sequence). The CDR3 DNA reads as TGTGCCAGCACCCGGGACAGGGGGTACGAGCAGTACTTC. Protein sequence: CASTRDRGYEQYF.

The CDR3 here is CASSDSNRRGLFF. CDR3 nucleotides: TGTGCCAGCAGCGACTCTAATCGTCGGGGACTGTTTTTT. The chain employs TRBV25-1 and TRBJ1-4; no clear D. This CDR3 contains 13 residues. Trimming stripped 6 bases from V and 13 bases from J, with 18 bases between. The germline V gene has CDR1 MGHDK and CDR2 SYGVNS. The whole variable domain, remainder taken from reference TRBV25-1 and TRBJ1-4, is EADIYQTPRYLVIGTGKKITLECSQTMGHDKMYWYQQDPGMELHLIHYSYGVNSTEKGDLSSESTVSRIRTEHFPLTLESARPSHTSQYLCASSDSNRRGLFFGSGTQLSVL.

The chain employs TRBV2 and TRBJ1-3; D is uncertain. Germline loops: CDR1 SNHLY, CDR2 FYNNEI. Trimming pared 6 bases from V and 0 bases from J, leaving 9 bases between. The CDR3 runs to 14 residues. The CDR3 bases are TGTGCCAGCAGAAGGACTGTCTCTGGAAACACCATATATTTT. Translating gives CASRRTVSGNTIYF.

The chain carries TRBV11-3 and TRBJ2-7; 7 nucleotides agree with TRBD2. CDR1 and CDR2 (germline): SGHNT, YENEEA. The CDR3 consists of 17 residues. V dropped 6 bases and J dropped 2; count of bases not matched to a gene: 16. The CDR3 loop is CASSQAPGSGKAYEQYF. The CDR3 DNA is TGTGCCAGCAGTCAGGCCCCAGGGAGCGGGAAGGCCTACGAGCAGTACTTC.